These T cell receptor beta chains were read from a single sample in a study of type 1 regulatory T cells. TCRdb used MiXCR to reprocess the reads, holding one entry per CDR3 protein. This sample yields about 74,000 distinct CDR3 sequences, of which around 57% are seen a single time; 7% to 8.5% belongs to the top ten. Antigen specificity for these receptors is unknown. The source material was cultured T cells, either the whole culture or a sorted T cell fraction (not recorded which). The receptors stem from a human donor in good health. Both conserved end residues are part of each CDR3. D genes are given only for firm matches. Not every row has a clone size; where given, it reads once, few, many or a size class.

d_gene: NA; abundance: NA; j_gene: TRBJ2-4; v_gene: TRBV6-5; CDR3aa: CASSYRDVKNIQYF; CDR3nt: TGTGCCAGCAGTTACAGGGACGTCAAAAACATTCAGTACTTC
d_gene: TRBD2; abundance: once; j_gene: TRBJ2-3; v_gene: TRBV20-1; CDR3aa: CSASGTSGGGNTQYF; CDR3nt: TGCAGTGCCTCCGGGACTAGCGGGGGAGGGAATACGCAGTATTTT
d_gene: TRBD2; abundance: few; j_gene: TRBJ2-7; v_gene: TRBV5-1; CDR3aa: CASSRASSGTYEQYF; CDR3nt: TGCGCCAGCAGCCGAGCTTCTAGCGGGACCTACGAGCAGTACTTC
d_gene: TRBD2; abundance: NA; j_gene: TRBJ2-7; v_gene: TRBV20-1; CDR3aa: CSASMLAGGPDEQYF; CDR3nt: TGCAGTGCTAGTATGTTGGCGGGAGGGCCGGATGAGCAGTACTTC
d_gene: TRBD1; abundance: NA; j_gene: TRBJ2-2; v_gene: TRBV24-1; CDR3aa: CATRTGGDSSGELFF; CDR3nt: TGTGCCACCAGGACAGGGGGCGATTCGTCCGGGGAGCTGTTTTTT
d_gene: NA; abundance: NA; j_gene: TRBJ2-2; v_gene: TRBV12-3/TRBV12-4; CDR3aa: CASGTANTGGLFF; CDR3nt: TGTGCCAGCGGTACGGCGAACACCGGGGGGCTGTTTTTT
d_gene: NA; abundance: NA; j_gene: TRBJ1-2; v_gene: TRBV20-1; CDR3aa: CSAREGARGYTF; CDR3nt: TGCAGTGCTCGCGAAGGGGCAAGAGGCTACACCTTC
d_gene: NA; abundance: NA; j_gene: TRBJ2-3; v_gene: TRBV7-2; CDR3aa: CASSLAEATNTQYF; CDR3nt: TGTGCCAGCAGCTTAGCGGAGGCCACAAATACGCAGTATTTT
d_gene: NA; abundance: NA; j_gene: TRBJ1-4; v_gene: TRBV4-3; CDR3aa: CASSSDRGNNEKLFF; CDR3nt: TGCGCCAGCAGCTCTGACCGGGGCAATAATGAAAAACTGTTTTTT
d_gene: NA; abundance: NA; j_gene: TRBJ2-7; v_gene: TRBV11-3; CDR3aa: CASRDRRAGQSYEQYF; CDR3nt: TGTGCCAGCAGGGACCGTCGGGCGGGACAGTCCTACGAGCAGTACTTC
d_gene: NA; abundance: once; j_gene: TRBJ1-2; v_gene: TRBV11-1; CDR3aa: CASSLHTASNYGYTF; CDR3nt: TGTGCCAGCAGCCTCCACACAGCGAGTAACTATGGCTACACCTTC
d_gene: TRBD2; abundance: NA; j_gene: TRBJ2-7; v_gene: TRBV9; CDR3aa: CASSAGGRREAYEQYF; CDR3nt: TGTGCCAGCAGCGCGGGGGGGCGGCGGGAGGCCTACGAGCAGTACTTC
d_gene: NA; abundance: NA; j_gene: TRBJ1-2; v_gene: TRBV2; CDR3aa: CASSEGGSNYGYTF; CDR3nt: TGTGCCAGCAGTGAAGGGGGCAGTAACTATGGCTACACCTTC
d_gene: TRBD2; abundance: NA; j_gene: TRBJ2-2; v_gene: TRBV20-1; CDR3aa: CSATSGSPNTGELFF; CDR3nt: TGCAGTGCTACTAGCGGGAGCCCCAACACCGGGGAGCTGTTTTTT
d_gene: NA; abundance: NA; j_gene: TRBJ2-7; v_gene: TRBV20-1; CDR3aa: CSASRPLSSNGQYF; CDR3nt: TGCAGTGCTAGTCGGCCTCTCTCGAGTAACGGGCAGTACTTC
d_gene: TRBD2; abundance: NA; j_gene: TRBJ2-3; v_gene: TRBV7-9; CDR3aa: CASSQTSGRATDTQYF; CDR3nt: TGTGCCAGCAGCCAAACTAGCGGGAGGGCGACAGATACGCAGTATTTT
d_gene: TRBD1; abundance: NA; j_gene: TRBJ1-1; v_gene: TRBV18; CDR3aa: CASSVDRGTKAFF; CDR3nt: TGTGCCAGCTCTGTTGACAGGGGTACTAAAGCTTTCTTT
d_gene: TRBD2; abundance: NA; j_gene: TRBJ2-1; v_gene: TRBV5-1; CDR3aa: CASSLEIAGTYNEQFF; CDR3nt: TGCGCCAGCAGCTTGGAAATAGCGGGGACCTACAATGAGCAGTTCTTC
d_gene: TRBD2; abundance: few; j_gene: TRBJ2-1; v_gene: TRBV7-2; CDR3aa: CASSYRGLAGVGYNEQFF; CDR3nt: TGTGCCAGCAGCTACCGAGGACTAGCGGGAGTGGGTTACAATGAGCAGTTCTTC
d_gene: NA; abundance: NA; j_gene: TRBJ2-7; v_gene: TRBV5-1; CDR3aa: CASSLISGPSYEQYF; CDR3nt: TGCGCCAGCAGCTTGATTTCGGGACCCTCCTACGAGCAGTACTTC
d_gene: TRBD2; abundance: NA; j_gene: TRBJ2-3; v_gene: TRBV27; CDR3aa: CASSRVAGGSFRTDTQYF; CDR3nt: TGTGCCAGCAGCCGCGTAGCGGGAGGGTCGTTTCGCACAGATACGCAGTATTTT
d_gene: NA; abundance: NA; j_gene: TRBJ2-3; v_gene: TRBV5-1; CDR3aa: CASSLDSASTDTQYF; CDR3nt: TGCGCCAGCAGCCTAGACAGTGCTAGCACAGATACGCAGTATTTT
d_gene: TRBD1; abundance: NA; j_gene: TRBJ2-7; v_gene: TRBV29-1; CDR3aa: CSVVEDRVGEQYF; CDR3nt: TGCAGCGTTGTTGAGGACAGGGTCGGCGAGCAGTACTTC